This T cell receptor beta chain was obtained from a study of T cell repertoires in cytomegalovirus infection. CDR3 length: 14 residues. Between the trimmed V and J ends, which lost 5 bases and 7 bases, there was a span of 18 bases. The germline gives CDR1 DFQATT, CDR2 SNEGSKA (reference sequence). This clonotype occurred many times. The antigen is unknown. TCRdb ran MiXCR on the reads and lists one entry per CDR3 protein. The sample comprises around 770,000 distinct CDR3 sequences, around 29% of which are singletons, and about an eighth rests with the top ten. Findings and limits, study-wide: Ex vivo responses were dominated by HLA-C-restricted CMV-specific TCR beta clonotypes.

This specimen consisted of cultured CD8+ T cells from PBMCs, obtained from culture after CMV antigen stimulation. This TCR was recovered from a human donor in good health (CMV status not recorded). Some clones in this sample may be carry-over from other donors' samples. The chain joins TRBV20-1 to TRBJ2-1; D tentatively fits TRBD1 or TRBD2 (7 bases each). This CDR3 is CSAPRGRGGNEQFF. The DNA of the CDR3 is TGCAGTGCTCCGCGCGGCAGGGGGGGAAATGAGCAGTTCTTC.